This T cell receptor beta chain was recovered during a study of blood T cell repertoires in COVID-19. Those enrolled, adults aged about 18 to 89 years, came from around 24 US areas. Participants in the exposed group had met a COVID-19 case in the 2 weeks before joining the study. The V and J ends lost 2 bases and 0 bases, in that order; junction bases with no gene match: 2. There are 17 residues in the CDR3. The germline V gene has CDR1 SGHKS and CDR2 YYEKEE (reference sequence). Sequencing was performed with immunoSEQ multiplex PCR; in TCRdb, only in-frame clones are kept and a portion is missing. The table lists about 430,000 clones, about 88% of them singletons.

Material for sequencing was PBMCs or T cells enriched from blood (not recorded which). The chain uses TRBV5-5 and TRBJ2-5; 15 bases line up with TRBD2. The sequence derives from a woman under 30 who had been exposed to COVID-19. The CDR3: CASSFGLAGGDQETQYF. CDR3 sequence (DNA): TGTGCCAGCAGCTTCGGACTAGCGGGAGGGGACCAAGAGACCCAGTACTTC. The full variable domain, in which reference TRBV5-5 and TRBJ2-5 provide the parts outside the CDR3, is DAGVTQSPTHLIKTRGQQVTLRCSPISGHKSVSWYQQVLGQGPQFIFQYYEKEERGRGNFPDRFSARQFPNYSSELNVNALLLGDSALYLCASSFGLAGGDQETQYFGPGTRLLVL.